The rows below give T cell receptor beta chains drawn from one sample of a study of T cell responses to AZD1222 COVID-19 vaccine. TCRdb's table, derived via immunoSEQ multiplex PCR, lists solely in-frame clones and lacks some. This sample carries about 150,000 clones, approximately 94% of them seen once, and the ten largest clones take about 1.3%. The material was peripheral blood, obtained on day 0 of AZD1222 vaccination. These receptors came from an adult in good health. Both conserved end residues are part of each CDR3. A D gene is named only where the DNA matches it firmly. Clone sizes are given selectively: once, few, many, or a class where the clone is expanded.

TGTGCCAGCAGACCCGGGACAGGGGGCTTTGAAAAACTGTTTTTT	CASRPGTGGFEKLFF	TRBD1	TRBV7-2	NA	TRBJ1-4
TGCAGCGTTGGAAGGGGGCGGTTATCAAACACCGGGGAGCTGTTTTTT	CSVGRGRLSNTGELFF	TRBD1	TRBV29-1	NA	TRBJ2-2
TGTGCCAGCAGTTTGACAGCGGCCCCCACAGATACGCAGTATTTT	CASSLTAAPTDTQYF	NA	TRBV7-3	NA	TRBJ2-3
TGTGCCAGCAGCCCTAGCGGGAGTACAGATACGCAGTATTTT	CASSPSGSTDTQYF	TRBD2	TRBV3-1/TRBV3-2	NA	TRBJ2-3
TGTGCCAGCAGTTTGAGGGAAGGGCCCCAGCATTTT	CASSLREGPQHF	NA	TRBV12-3/TRBV12-4	few	TRBJ1-5
TGTGCCAGCATTAGTCTAGCGACTCCCACCGGGGAGCTGTTTTTT	CASISLATPTGELFF	NA	TRBV2	once	TRBJ2-2
TGTGCCAGCAGCTCTGGCGGTCGACAGGGGCACACCGGGGAGCTGTTTTTT	CASSSGGRQGHTGELFF	TRBD1	TRBV11-2	NA	TRBJ2-2
TGTGCCAGCAGCTCGGGACTTCGTCGGGTCTACAATGAGCAGTTCTTC	CASSSGLRRVYNEQFF	NA	TRBV7-3	NA	TRBJ2-1
TGTGCCAGCAGCTCAACTCGACAGGGGAATTCACCCCTCCACTTT	CASSSTRQGNSPLHF	TRBD1	TRBV9	NA	TRBJ1-6
TGTGCCAGCAGCTTAGGCCGGTCGGATGAAAAACTGTTTTTT	CASSLGRSDEKLFF	NA	TRBV7-2	NA	TRBJ1-4
TGTGCCTGGTCCGGGACAGGGGGGACGTCGAGCACTGAAGCTTTCTTT	CAWSGTGGTSSTEAFF	TRBD1	TRBV30	NA	TRBJ1-1
TGTGCCAGCAGCTCTCTGACTAGCGGGAAAATAGTTGGCTCCTACAATGAGCAGTTCTTC	CASSSLTSGKIVGSYNEQFF	TRBD2	TRBV7-8	NA	TRBJ2-1
TGTGCCAGCAGCGATAGCGGGATAATGAATGAGCAGTTCTTC	CASSDSGIMNEQFF	TRBD2	TRBV9	NA	TRBJ2-1
TGTGCCAGCGGACGACAATTCCAAGGTAACACTGAAGCTTTCTTT	CASGRQFQGNTEAFF	NA	TRBV18	once	TRBJ1-1
TGTGCCAGTACTCCAGGGGGCCCTCAGCCCCAGCATTTT	CASTPGGPQPQHF	TRBD1	TRBV19	NA	TRBJ1-5
TGTGCCAGCAGTTCCCCAGATAACTATGGCTACACCTTC	CASSSPDNYGYTF	NA	TRBV28	NA	TRBJ1-2
TGTGCTAGTGGTTTGGGGCAGGGCTATGGCTACACCTTC	CASGLGQGYGYTF	NA	TRBV12-5	NA	TRBJ1-2
TGTGCCAGCAGATCAGACAGGGTGAGCAATCAGCCCCAGCATTTT	CASRSDRVSNQPQHF	TRBD1	TRBV6-5	NA	TRBJ1-5
TGTGCCACCGGGACAGGGGAGGTTTTCTTT	CATGTGEVFF	TRBD1	TRBV2	NA	TRBJ1-1
TGCGCCAGCTGGGGGGGGGATAGCAATCAGCCCCAGCATTTT	CASWGGDSNQPQHF	NA	TRBV10-2	once	TRBJ1-5
TGCGCCAGCAGTGGGGGGTCCCGCGCTGAAGCTTTCTTT	CASSGGSRAEAFF	NA	TRBV10-1	NA	TRBJ1-1
TGTGCCATCAGTGAGTCAGTCTACAATGAGCAGTTCTTC	CAISESVYNEQFF	NA	TRBV10-3	NA	TRBJ2-1
TGTGCCAGCAGCTTAGGGGGCGACAATGAAAAACTGTTTTTT	CASSLGGDNEKLFF	NA	TRBV7-8	NA	TRBJ1-4
TGTGCCAGTAGTCCTTCGGGGACCAATGGCTACACCTTC	CASSPSGTNGYTF	NA	TRBV19	NA	TRBJ1-2
TGTGCCAGCAGCCCCGGGGGGGTACATGAGCAGTTCTTC	CASSPGGVHEQFF	TRBD2	TRBV7-9	NA	TRBJ2-1
TGCGCCAGCAGCTTGGCCCGACTAGCGGGGGAAACGCAGTATTTT	CASSLARLAGETQYF	TRBD2	TRBV5-1	NA	TRBJ2-3
TGCGCCAGCAGCCAATGGGCAGGGTATCGCTACACCTTC	CASSQWAGYRYTF	NA	TRBV4-3	NA	TRBJ1-2
TGTGCCACAGCGCCCCGGGGCAGGAGTCAGCCCCAGCATTTT	CATAPRGRSQPQHF	NA	TRBV15	NA	TRBJ1-5
TGTGCCAGCATTTTCTGGGGGGGCCATGAGACCCAGTACTTC	CASIFWGGHETQYF	NA	TRBV2	NA	TRBJ2-5
TGTGCCAGCAGCGCAGGACTAGCGAGGACCGGGGAGCTGTTTTTT	CASSAGLARTGELFF	TRBD2	TRBV5-4	NA	TRBJ2-2
TGTGCCAGCAGCTTAGATATTGGGTTGTCAGAGACCCAGTACTTC	CASSLDIGLSETQYF	NA	TRBV7-8	once	TRBJ2-5
TGTGCCAGCAGCTCCGGACAGGGGAGTCAGCCCCAGCATTTT	CASSSGQGSQPQHF	TRBD1	TRBV11-2	NA	TRBJ1-5
TGCGCCAGCAGCTTGGCCCCAGGGGGCCAAGAGACCCAGTACTTC	CASSLAPGGQETQYF	TRBD1	TRBV5-1	NA	TRBJ2-5
TGTGCCAGCTCCAGGAGGGGGGAAACAGATACGCAGTATTTT	CASSRRGETDTQYF	NA	TRBV2	few	TRBJ2-3
TGTGCCAGTAGCATTGGGGTGAACACTGAAGCTTTCTTT	CASSIGVNTEAFF	NA	TRBV19	NA	TRBJ1-1
TGTGCCAGCAGCTTTGGACTAGCGGGAACCGATGAGCAGTTCTTC	CASSFGLAGTDEQFF	TRBD2	TRBV7-3	once	TRBJ2-1
TGTGCCAGCAGTTCATGGACTAGCGGGGGGAGGAATGAGCAGTTCTTC	CASSSWTSGGRNEQFF	TRBD2	TRBV28	NA	TRBJ2-1
TGTGCCACCAAGATTCTTAACTATGGCTACACCTTC	CATKILNYGYTF	NA	TRBV6-5	NA	TRBJ1-2
TGTGCCAGCAGTTACTCGGACAGGGAAGGTCATGGCTACACCTTC	CASSYSDREGHGYTF	TRBD1	TRBV6-5	NA	TRBJ1-2
TGTGCCAGCAGTTTGGTCGGTAGCAATCAGCCCCAGCATTTT	CASSLVGSNQPQHF	NA	TRBV27	NA	TRBJ1-5
TGTGCCAGCAGTTCAGGCCAAGACCCCTATGGCTACACCTTC	CASSSGQDPYGYTF	NA	TRBV28	NA	TRBJ1-2
TGTGCCAGCAGTCAAACAGGGGGAGGTACTAATGAAAAACTGTTTTTT	CASSQTGGGTNEKLFF	TRBD1	TRBV6-6	NA	TRBJ1-4
TGTGCCAGCAGCAAAAGCGACAGGGGATATGAGCAGTTCTTC	CASSKSDRGYEQFF	TRBD1	TRBV6-5	NA	TRBJ2-1
TGTGCCAGCAGCTCGATAGCGGGAGGGCAAGATACGCAGTATTTT	CASSSIAGGQDTQYF	TRBD2	TRBV5-4	NA	TRBJ2-3
TGTGCCAGCACTTTAGCGGGAGGGCCCGCAGATACGCAGTATTTT	CASTLAGGPADTQYF	TRBD2	TRBV6-5	few	TRBJ2-3
TGTGCCACCAGCAGAGGGACAGGGGGCACCGGGGAGCTGTTTTTT	CATSRGTGGTGELFF	TRBD1	TRBV15	NA	TRBJ2-2
TGTGCCAGCAAATCCCTCGGGGAAACCATATATTTT	CASKSLGETIYF	NA	TRBV25-1	once	TRBJ1-3
TGCAGCGTCCAAGCCACAGTGAACACTGAAGCTTTCTTT	CSVQATVNTEAFF	NA	TRBV29-1	once	TRBJ1-1
TGTGCCAGCTCATTCAGCTCCGGGGGGACGAACACCGGGGAGCTGTTTTTT	CASSFSSGGTNTGELFF	TRBD2	TRBV18	NA	TRBJ2-2
TGTGCCAGCTCACCCTTCGACGTCGGTTCGGGGGTCCAGCATTTT	CASSPFDVGSGVQHF	NA	TRBV18	NA	TRBJ1-5
TGCGCCAGCAGCTCGGGGACTAATCAGGCCGGGGAGCTGTTTTTT	CASSSGTNQAGELFF	TRBD2	TRBV5-1	NA	TRBJ2-2
TGTGCCAGCAGCCGCATCTTCAATCGGGGCACCGGGGAGCTGTTTTTT	CASSRIFNRGTGELFF	NA	TRBV7-2	NA	TRBJ2-2
TGTGCCAGTAGTGTCACGGGGAACACTGAAGCTTTCTTT	CASSVTGNTEAFF	NA	TRBV19	NA	TRBJ1-1
TGTGCCAGCAGTTACTCGGAGTTGCCGCCTACGGGCACTGAAGCTTTCTTT	CASSYSELPPTGTEAFF	NA	TRBV6-2/TRBV6-3	NA	TRBJ1-1